This TCR beta chain was sequenced for a study of T cell responses to AZD1222 COVID-19 vaccine. Study-level results: When two AZD1222 doses had been given, Spike-specific TCR breadth and depth rose. Clonal diversity may have been underestimated, and the donors were mostly white British, with more females than males. Seropositive at baseline were only a handful of AZD1222 recipients.

The CDR3 loop spans 11 amino acids. Germline lookup yields CDR1 SNHLY and CDR2 FYNNEI. The junction had 1 base not matched to a gene; V was cut back by 8 bases and J by 4 bases. This clone was seen a few times. Its antigen is still unknown. The method was immunoSEQ multiplex PCR; TCRdb's version includes in-frame clones alone and lacks a portion of them. The repertoire has 100,000 or so clones, around 87% of them found once; the top ten carry more than 4.5%. The chain carries TRBV2 and TRBJ2-7; 8 nucleotides match TRBD1. Specimen: peripheral blood, collected on day 0 of AZD1222 vaccination. The receptor's source is an adult in good health. The CDR3, as DNA: TGTGCCAGCCAGGGGGCGTACGAGCAGTACTTC. It is translated as CASQGAYEQYF. Variable domain in full (rest from reference TRBV2 and TRBJ2-7): EPEVTQTPSHQVTQMGQEVILRCVPISNHLYFYWYRQILGQKVEFLVSFYNNEISEKSEIFDDQFSVERPDGSNFTLKIRSTKLEDSAMYFCASQGAYEQYFGPGTRLTVT.